Listed below are T cell receptor beta chains from one sample, sequenced in a study of T-cell reconstitution after alpha-beta-depleted transplantation in children. Via MiXCR, TCRdb re-called the PCR reads, giving one row per CDR3 protein. The data show a few hundred thousand distinct CDR3 sequences, over 40% seen once. Specimen: PBMCs, collected before TCRalphabeta/CD19-depleted stem cell transplant. The source is a girl aged 2 to 9 with aplastic anemia, due to receive a stem cell transplant. CDR3s leave out the opening cysteine and the closing phenylalanine or tryptophan. D genes are given only for firm matches. Where a row states a size, it is once, few, many or the class of an expanded clone; other rows omit it.

D gene	clone size	V gene	J gene	CDR3 protein
TRBD1	.	TRBV29-1	TRBJ2-5	SVWDRNQETQY
TRBD1	many	TRBV7-9	TRBJ1-1	ASRGTGGNTEAF
.	.	TRBV6-1	TRBJ2-2	ASRGLAGELF
.	many	TRBV6-6	TRBJ2-7	ASSYDGGSAR
TRBD2	.	TRBV5-1	TRBJ2-3	ASSPGGGRTWSDTQY
.	few	TRBV7-2	TRBJ1-2	ASSLGGGAVYGYT
.	.	TRBV15	TRBJ2-7	ATSREVNPYEQY
TRBD2	.	TRBV12-3/TRBV12-4	TRBJ2-1	ASSRLAGANAQF
.	.	TRBV20-1	TRBJ2-7	SARVQGRAGEQY
.	.	TRBV7-2	TRBJ2-5	ASSLVGRTGETQY
.	.	TRBV6-5	TRBJ1-2	ASSYRLTRVDGNT
.	.	TRBV5-1	TRBJ2-3	ASSLTGMDTQY
.	few	TRBV28	TRBJ1-2	ASSLGGKSSYGYT
.	few	TRBV11-2	TRBJ2-5	ASSAGTWGEWGQETQY
.	many	TRBV5-5	TRBJ2-7	ASSLLAVQTYEQY
TRBD2	few	TRBV20-1	TRBJ2-7	SASIESGLAGVYEQY
TRBD1	few	TRBV6-5	TRBJ1-6	ASGTGLSPLH
TRBD1	.	TRBV20-1	TRBJ1-5	SALDRDSNQPQH
.	once	TRBV29-1	TRBJ2-3	SVHSRDFKGELTDTQY
.	.	TRBV2	TRBJ2-2	ASRRRGVETGELF
.	many	TRBV5-6	TRBJ2-1	ASSLVAGSYNEQF
TRBD2	.	TRBV29-1	TRBJ2-1	SGILAGALNEQF
.	.	TRBV20-1	TRBJ1-5	SARTDYSNQPQH
TRBD2	medium-sized	TRBV7-6	TRBJ2-5	ASSSRLARLQETQY
.	.	TRBV20-1	TRBJ2-2	SARGRYPNTGELF
.	once	TRBV29-1	TRBJ2-5	SVEDRRLRESGAQY
.	.	TRBV7-3	TRBJ2-3	ASSLSGISTDRQY
.	few	TRBV5-1	TRBJ2-1	ASSFLPSYNEQF
TRBD1	.	TRBV7-9	TRBJ2-3	ASSFWTGGPDTQY
TRBD1	.	TRBV5-5	TRBJ2-7	ASSLVGTAPREQY
TRBD2	many	TRBV4-1	TRBJ2-1	ASSQDGGRDETYNEQF
TRBD2	.	TRBV30	TRBJ2-7	AWSLILAGRYEQY
.	many	TRBV7-2	TRBJ2-7	ASSPTAGSYEQY
TRBD1	few	TRBV5-1	TRBJ2-7	ASSLNRGPTYEQY
TRBD2	many	TRBV29-1	TRBJ2-5	SVGGGSRGTQY
.	.	TRBV7-3	TRBJ1-1	ASSWQQNTEAF
TRBD2	.	TRBV13	TRBJ2-4	ASSLGYGLAGGLAKNIQY
.	.	TRBV20-1	TRBJ1-2	SARSVNYGYT
.	.	TRBV21-1	TRBJ1-1	ASSAPGPTLNTEAF
TRBD2	.	TRBV19	TRBJ2-1	ASTPTSGANNEQF
TRBD2	many	TRBV3-1	TRBJ2-7	ASSFTAGGSYEQY
TRBD1	.	TRBV9	TRBJ1-2	ASSVAGGVHYGYT
.	.	TRBV3-1	TRBJ1-6	ASSRGQLVAGSPLH
TRBD2	.	TRBV20-1	TRBJ2-1	SARRGIAGGPYNEQF
TRBD2	.	TRBV7-6	TRBJ2-3	ASSLLAGESTDTQY
.	.	TRBV5-1	TRBJ2-7	ASSLDQHLITEQY
.	.	TRBV20-1	TRBJ2-3	SARDHGGPLPDTQY
.	.	TRBV20-1	TRBJ2-3	SARRTVTDTQY
TRBD1	once	TRBV20-1	TRBJ2-1	SAEDRANEQF
TRBD2	many	TRBV5-1	TRBJ2-1	ASSLGSGRLNEQF